This T cell receptor beta chain was observed in a study of CD8 T cells in Susac syndrome. Germline V CDR1 and CDR2: KGHDR, SFDVKD. With 4 bases removed from V and 4 bases from J, the gap between germline ends came to 15 bases. The CDR3 covers 16 residues. RNA, at roughly 0.45 to 1 ug, was reverse transcribed with random hexamers. TCRdb processed the immunoSEQ multiplex PCR reads anew with MiXCR; each CDR3 protein has one entry. The table lists approximately 200,000 distinct CDR3 sequences, approximately 96% of them singletons, with approximately 0.09% in the top ten. Sequencing of TCR beta covered CD8+ and CD4+ T cells obtained from blood. Included as multiple sclerosis controls were treatment-naive patients who had stable or active relapsing-remitting disease. While CD8+ and CD4+ T cells were isolated negatively, TEMRA cells were enriched by FACS.

J is TRBJ2-2 and V is TRBV24-1; tentatively, D is TRBD1 (7 bases). The sequence was obtained from a human donor with multiple sclerosis. Sequenced input: CD4+ T cells from PBMCs. The CDR3 protein is CATSDAGQFFTGELFF. CDR3 nucleotide sequence: TGTGCCACCAGTGACGCGGGACAGTTCTTCACCGGGGAGCTGTTTTTT.